This passage covers 29 T cell receptor beta chains from one sample sequenced in a study of vaccination and CD4 T cells after COVID-19. Treatment reported: roughly nine-day PBMC culture with coronavirus spike peptide pools or control peptides (ViraFEST assay). Cultured CD4+ T cell DNA was sequenced using the Oncomine TCR Beta short-read assay. From the PCR reads, TCRdb called clonotypes with MiXCR, one entry per CDR3 protein. The data show 8,000 to 9,000 distinct CDR3 sequences, approximately 50% seen once. Their antigen targets remain unknown. Material: CD4+ T cells from blood, cultured in vitro. The receptor set was obtained from a human donor who had recovered from COVID-19.

A note on this clonotype: Relative to the germline gene, one junction end is altered; a read error may explain this. The chain employs TRBV20-1 and TRBJ1-5, with a possible D match to TRBD1 (6 bases). This CDR3 comprises 14 residues. CDR1 is DFQATT, CDR2 SNEGSKA, per germline (reference sequence). CDR3 in DNA: TGCGGTGCACCGCCCTCGGGGGCTGGTCAGCCCCAGCATTTT. Its translation is CGAPPSGAGQPQHF.

The chain employs TRBV20-1 and TRBJ2-7; 7 bases fit TRBD2. V lost 6 bases to trimming and J lost 7 bases; unmatched junction nucleotides: 12. Germline V gives CDR1 DFQATT, CDR2 SNEGSKA (reference sequence). The CDR3 totals 13 residues. This CDR3 reads CSAPWGGTGEQYF. CDR3 in DNA: TGCAGTGCCCCTTGGGGGGGGACCGGTGAGCAGTACTTC.

The gene calls are TRBV6-4 and TRBJ1-6; 11 nucleotides align to TRBD1. Germline V CDR1 and CDR2: MRHNA, SNTAGT. V shed 6 bases and J 7 bases; nucleotides not matched to a gene: 5. There are 15 residues in the CDR3. In nucleotides, the CDR3 is TGTGCCAGCAGCCAGGGACAGGGGGGGAATTCACCCCTCCACTTT. Amino acid sequence: CASSQGQGGNSPLHF.

This clonotype was seen only a few times. CDR3 protein: CSATQGAGEAFF. The CDR3 DNA follows: TGCAGTGCGACACAGGGGGCTGGGGAAGCTTTCTTT. V and J are TRBV20-1 and TRBJ1-1; 9 bases map to TRBD1. Germline values: CDR1 DFQATT, CDR2 SNEGSKA (reference sequence). There are 12 residues in the CDR3. J was trimmed by 8 bases and V by 6 bases; bases with no gene match: 7.

This chain uses TRBV11-2 with TRBJ1-6; possible D gene TRBD1, 5 bases. Trimming cost V 7 bases and J 12 bases, with 16 bases left between them. The CDR3 runs to 13 residues. Germline CDR1 is SGHAT and CDR2 is FQNNGV. The CDR3 is CASNGVRARPLHF. The CDR3 region has the DNA TGTGCCAGCAATGGGGTCAGGGCTAGACCCCTCCACTTT.

A remark on this clonotype: A read error may produce the germline difference seen at one junction end. V gene TRBV7-7 combines with J gene TRBJ2-7, with D uncertain. Germline V gives CDR1 SSHAT, CDR2 FNYEAQ (reference sequence). CDR3 size: 13 residues. The CDR3 sequence is CASSLGRDAEQYF. CDR3 sequence (DNA): TGTGCTAGCAGCTTAGGACGTGATGCCGAGCAGTACTTC.

This sequence joins TRBV7-9 and TRBJ1-2; no clear D. The V end lost 2 bases, the J end lost 1 base, and 8 bases lay between the germline ends. The CDR3 contains 14 residues. CDR1 SEHNR and CDR2 FQNEAQ come from the germline V gene (reference sequence). This chain's CDR3 is CASSLTKGNYGYTF. The CDR3 bases are TGTGCCAGCAGCTTAACGAAGGGTAACTATGGCTACACCTTC.

The chain is built from TRBV7-9 and TRBJ1-6; TRBD1 is a possible D gene (6 bases). CDR3 size: 14 residues. V shed 6 bases and J shed 8 bases, with 14 bases lying between them. The V gene's germline CDR1 is SEHNR and CDR2 FQNEAQ (reference sequence). The CDR3 region is CASRWGASDSPLHF. The CDR3 nucleotides read TGTGCCAGCAGGTGGGGGGCCTCCGATTCACCCCTCCACTTT. Together with reference TRBV7-9 and TRBJ1-6, the CDR3 gives the full variable domain: DTGVSQNPRHKITKRGQNVTFRCDPISEHNRLYWYRQTLGQGPEFLTYFQNEAQLEKSRLLSDRFSAERPKGSFSTLEIQRTEQGDSAMYLCASRWGASDSPLHFGNGTRLTVT.

The CDR3, as DNA: TGTGCCAGCAGCTCCAGTATACCCGGGCCCTACGAGCAGTACTTC. It codes for CASSSSIPGPYEQYF. J is TRBJ2-7 and V is TRBV7-8; D unclear. The CDR3 consists of 15 residues. The V gene's germline CDR1 is SGHVS and CDR2 FQNEAQ. Trimming took off 4 bases at V and 2 bases at J, with 15 bases between the two ends.

This clonotype was seen a few times. The gene calls are TRBV20-1 and TRBJ1-2; TRBD1 might be the D (6 bases). This CDR3 has 14 amino acids. Germline CDR1 DFQATT, CDR2 SNEGSKA (reference sequence). Trimming removed 0 bases at V and 3 bases at J, with 11 bases between. Written as DNA, the CDR3 is TGCAGTGCTAGAGATAGGGGGGGGGACTATGGCTACACCTTC. Amino acids: CSARDRGGDYGYTF.

CDR3 bases: TGCAGTGCAGACAGGCCTTCCTACGAGCAGTACTTC. Protein sequence: CSADRPSYEQYF. This chain connects TRBV20-1 to TRBJ2-7; possibly TRBD1 for D (6 bases). The CDR3 loop spans 12 amino acids. Trimming took 6 bases from V and 1 from J, leaving 10 bases between them. The germline V gene has CDR1 DFQATT and CDR2 SNEGSKA (reference sequence).

The chain is built from TRBV7-2 and TRBJ1-5; 8 bases map to TRBD1. Germline V gene data show CDR1 as SGHTA and CDR2 as FQGNSA. The CDR3 contains 16 residues. V lost 4 bases, J lost 2 bases, and 7 bases stayed unmatched. This CDR3 reads CASSSQGAYGNQPQHF. CDR3 in DNA: TGTGCCAGCAGCTCCCAGGGGGCATATGGCAATCAGCCCCAGCATTTT.

The table lists this clonotype with a few counts. This sequence joins TRBV24-1 and TRBJ2-3, with 7 bases fitting TRBD1. The CDR3 is 12 residues long. Germline values: CDR1 KGHDR, CDR2 SFDVKD. After removal of 10 bases from V and 8 bases from J, the junction contained 8 bases not matched to a gene. The CDR3 DNA reads as TGTGCCACAAGGCAGGGGGTTGGTACGCAGTATTTT. Amino acids: CATRQGVGTQYF.

This clonotype was detected a few times. The chain couples TRBV20-1 to TRBJ1-6, with a tentative D call TRBD1 (5 bases). Germline V CDR1 and CDR2: DFQATT, SNEGSKA (reference sequence). V lost 2 bases and J lost 10, with 15 bases in between. The CDR3 totals 14 residues. DNA of the CDR3: TGCAGTGCTAGACAGGGTGTAAGCGGATCACCCCTCCACTTT. This encodes CSARQGVSGSPLHF.

This clonotype was counted between two and nine times. The chain is built from TRBV28 and TRBJ1-2; no clear D gene. Per germline, CDR1 MDHEN and CDR2 SYDVKM. Deletions cut 7 bases from V and 4 bases from J, with 16 bases between. CDR3 length: 14 amino acids. In nucleotides, the CDR3 is TGTGCCAGCACCCTACAATGGAGCAGCTATGGCTACACCTTC. Translated, it gives CASTLQWSSYGYTF.

This clonotype has a handful of counts. The V call is TRBV20-1, the J call TRBJ1-5; D is uncertain. The V end was cut by 6 bases, the J end by 5 bases, with 14 bases between. CDR3 size: 13 residues. Germline loops: CDR1 DFQATT, CDR2 SNEGSKA (reference sequence). CDR3 bases: TGCAGTGCAAGGCCCCCCGGGGATCAGCCCCAGCATTTT. Its protein is CSARPPGDQPQHF.

V gene TRBV6-5 combines with J gene TRBJ1-2; TRBD1 might be the D (6 bases). The CDR3 runs to 16 residues. V gave up 0 bases and J gave up 8 bases, with 19 bases separating them. CDR1 and CDR2 (germline): MNHEY, SVGAGI. CDR3 region: CASSYSQGGAAEGYTF. CDR3 DNA: TGTGCCAGCAGTTACTCACAGGGTGGGGCCGCAGAGGGCTACACCTTC.

This clonotype was counted between two and nine times. V gene TRBV6-1 combines with J gene TRBJ1-2, with 7 bases lining up with TRBD1. Germline loops: CDR1 MNHNS, CDR2 SASEGT. This CDR3 is built from 13 residues. V lost 1 base, J lost 7 bases, and 3 bases stayed unmatched. The CDR3 DNA reads TGTGCCAGCAGTGAAGACAGGGGTGGTGGCTACACCTTC. Its protein is CASSEDRGGGYTF.

Only one count was recorded for this clonotype. V is TRBV7-2 and J is TRBJ2-7; no clear D. This CDR3 region has 12 residues. Germline V gene lookup returns CDR1 SGHTA and CDR2 FQGNSA. V lost 5 bases and J 2 bases, leaving 7 bases between the germline ends. The CDR3: CASSNRPYEQYF. The CDR3, as DNA: TGTGCCAGCAGCAACAGACCCTACGAGCAGTACTTC.

This chain uses TRBV11-3 with TRBJ2-7, with a tentative D call TRBD1 (6 bases). Germline CDR1 SGHNT, CDR2 YENEEA. There are 13 residues in the CDR3. With 0 bases removed from V and 12 bases from J, the gap between germline ends came to 15 bases. The CDR3 DNA sequence: TGTGCCAGCAGCTTAGATTTCAGGGGCGCTAGGTACTTC. Amino acid sequence: CASSLDFRGARYF.

J is TRBJ1-5 and V is TRBV7-3, with 11 nucleotides matching TRBD1. Germline V gene data show CDR1 as SGHTA and CDR2 as FQGTGA. The V gene end was trimmed by 3 bases and the J gene end by 4 bases; junction bases not matched to a gene: 8. The CDR3 length is 17 residues. CDR3 DNA sequence: TGTGCCAGCAGCTTGGCCGGGACAGGGGGAAGGAATCAGCCCCAGCATTTT. Translated: CASSLAGTGGRNQPQHF.

The J gene is TRBJ1-5, the V gene TRBV2; D is unresolved. V was shortened by 5 bases and J by 7 bases, with 15 bases between the two germline ends. The germline V gene has CDR1 SNHLY and CDR2 FYNNEI. This CDR3 region has 14 residues. CDR3 region: CASSKDFGGQPQHF. The CDR3 DNA follows: TGTGCCAGCAGTAAGGATTTCGGCGGGCAGCCCCAGCATTTT.

This rearrangement joins TRBV7-2 to TRBJ1-2, with D uncertain. The germline V gene encodes CDR1 SGHTA and CDR2 FQGNSA. The length of the CDR3 is 13 residues. V was shortened by 1 base and J by 4 bases, with 7 bases between the two germline ends. The CDR3: CASSLGTFYGYTF. The CDR3, as DNA: TGTGCCAGCAGCTTAGGGACCTTCTATGGCTACACCTTC. Full variable domain (outside the CDR3, taken from reference TRBV7-2 and TRBJ1-2): GAGVSQSPSNKVTEKGKDVELRCDPISGHTALYWYRQSLGQGLEFLIYFQGNSAPDKSGLPSDRFSAERTGGSVSTLTIQRTQQEDSAVYLCASSLGTFYGYTFGSGTRLTVV.

The V call is TRBV7-2, the J call TRBJ1-1, with a possible D match to TRBD1 (5 bases). Trimming shortened V by 2 bases and J by 6 bases, and 13 bases separated the two germline ends. The CDR3 is 14 residues long. Per the germline V gene, CDR1 is SGHTA and CDR2 is FQGNSA. The CDR3 coding sequence is TGTGCCAGCAGCTTATCCGGCAGGGCGGCTGAAGCTTTCTTT. This translates into CASSLSGRAAEAFF.

This clonotype was found a few times. The J gene is TRBJ1-2, the V gene TRBV20-1; TRBD1 aligns across 9 bases. V shed 6 bases, J shed 6 bases, and the junction held 5 bases outside the gene matches. The CDR3 loop spans 12 amino acids. Germline V gene data show CDR1 as DFQATT and CDR2 as SNEGSKA (reference sequence). The CDR3 here is CSANRGLNGYTF. The CDR3 DNA follows: TGCAGTGCCAACAGGGGGCTGAATGGCTACACCTTC.

The chain employs TRBV6-1 and TRBJ2-7, with 8 bases fitting TRBD1. The CDR3 is 14 amino acids. The V gene end was trimmed by 7 bases and the J gene end by 0 bases; junction bases not matched to a gene: 5. Germline lookup yields CDR1 MNHNS and CDR2 SASEGT. The CDR3 DNA follows: TGTGCCAGCACCTATGGACAGGGCTCCTACGAGCAGTACTTC. Amino acids: CASTYGQGSYEQYF.

The chain uses TRBV20-1 and TRBJ1-1, with D possibly matching TRBD1 (6 bases). The germline gives CDR1 DFQATT, CDR2 SNEGSKA (reference sequence). The CDR3 spans 17 residues. The germline V and J ends were trimmed by 3 bases and 7 bases, with 27 bases remaining between them. DNA for the CDR3: TGCAGTGCTAGGAGTGTGCTCTTTGGCGACAGGCCCTTTGAAGCTTTCTTT. Its translation is CSARSVLFGDRPFEAFF.

This clonotype appeared a few times. The rearrangement links TRBV7-2 to TRBJ1-5; D gene uncertain. Germline-derived CDR1 and CDR2 are SGHTA and FQGNSA. Trimming took 5 bases from V and 3 from J, leaving 11 bases between them. The CDR3 runs to 14 residues. The CDR3 is CASSLWGTNQPQHF. CDR3 nucleotides: TGTGCCAGCAGCCTCTGGGGTACCAATCAGCCCCAGCATTTT.

This clonotype showed up just a few times. The rearrangement links TRBV20-1 to TRBJ1-6, with a possible D match to TRBD1 (6 bases). CDR3 length equals 13 residues. Trimming removed 1 base at V and 8 bases at J, with 9 bases between. Looked up from germline, CDR1 is DFQATT and CDR2 is SNEGSKA (reference sequence). This chain's CDR3 is CSARVGAYSPLHF. CDR3 nucleotides: TGCAGTGCTAGAGTGGGGGCTTATTCACCCCTCCACTTT.